This T cell receptor beta chain was identified in a study of cytomegalovirus exposure and HLA in healthy donors. Study observations and caveats: Common viral pathogens seemed to be connected with several of the most significant clusters, according to a later analysis.

A note on this clone: Its specificity is not known.

Germline-derived CDR1 and CDR2 are MGHRA and YSYEKL. Trimming took 0 bases from V and 4 from J, leaving 13 bases between them. This CDR3 region has 16 residues. PCR amplification relied on 60 Vbeta primers (plus 13 Jbeta primers). Produced via immunoSEQ multiplex PCR; TCRdb's table is partial and in-frame only. The profile shows 250,000 or so clones, 70% to 90% of them singletons. The source material was PBMCs. The rearrangement uses TRBV4-1 and TRBJ1-3, with TRBD1 as a possible D gene (5 bases). This TCR was sampled from an older woman in good health and CMV-seropositive. The CDR3 bases are TGCGCCAGCAGCCAAGATCGGGGAGGGACGGGAAACACCATATATTTT. Protein product: CASSQDRGGTGNTIYF.